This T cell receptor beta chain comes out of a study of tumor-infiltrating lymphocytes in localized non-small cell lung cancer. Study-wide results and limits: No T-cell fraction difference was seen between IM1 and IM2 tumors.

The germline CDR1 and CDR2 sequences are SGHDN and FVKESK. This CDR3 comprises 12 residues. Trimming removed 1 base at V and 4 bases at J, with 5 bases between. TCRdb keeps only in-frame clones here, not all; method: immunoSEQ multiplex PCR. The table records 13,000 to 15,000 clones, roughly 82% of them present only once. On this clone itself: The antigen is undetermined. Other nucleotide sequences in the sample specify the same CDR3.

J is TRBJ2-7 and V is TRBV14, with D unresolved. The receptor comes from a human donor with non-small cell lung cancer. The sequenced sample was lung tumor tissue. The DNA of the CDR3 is TGTGCCAGCAGCCAAGGGCGGTACGAGCAGTACTTC. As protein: CASSQGRYEQYF.